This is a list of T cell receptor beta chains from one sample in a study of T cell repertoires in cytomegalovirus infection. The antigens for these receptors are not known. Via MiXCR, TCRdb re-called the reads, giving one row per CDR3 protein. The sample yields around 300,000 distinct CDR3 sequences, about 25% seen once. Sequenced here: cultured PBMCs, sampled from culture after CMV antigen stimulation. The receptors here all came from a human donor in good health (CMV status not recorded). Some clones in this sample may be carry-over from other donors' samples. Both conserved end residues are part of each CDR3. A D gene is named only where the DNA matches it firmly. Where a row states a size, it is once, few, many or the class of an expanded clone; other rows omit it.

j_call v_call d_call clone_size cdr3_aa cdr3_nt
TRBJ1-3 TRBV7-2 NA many CASSSGGTAGNTIYF TGTGCCAGCAGCTCAGGAGGAACGGCGGGAAACACCATATATTTT
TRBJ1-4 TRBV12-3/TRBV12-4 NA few CASQPGPRNEKLFF TGTGCCAGCCAGCCGGGGCCTAGGAATGAAAAACTGTTTTTT
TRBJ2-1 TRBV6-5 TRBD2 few CASKISGRAISEQFF TGTGCCAGCAAAATTAGCGGGAGGGCCATATCTGAGCAGTTCTTC
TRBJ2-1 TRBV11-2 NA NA CASSLSAVAYNEQFF TGTGCCAGCAGCTTATCAGCCGTTGCCTACAATGAGCAGTTCTTC
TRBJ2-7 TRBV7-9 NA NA CASSERDRPYEQYF TGTGCCAGCAGCGAGCGGGACAGGCCCTACGAGCAGTACTTC
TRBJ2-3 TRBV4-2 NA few CASSQALGDTQYF TGTGCCAGCAGCCAGGCCCTCGGGGATACGCAGTATTTT
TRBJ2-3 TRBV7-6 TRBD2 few CASSRVSGSLADTQYF TGTGCCAGCAGCCGTGTTAGCGGGAGCTTGGCAGATACGCAGTATTTT
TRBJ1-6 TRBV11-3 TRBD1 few CASSMGQGYSPLHF TGTGCCAGCAGCATGGGACAGGGTTATTCACCCCTCCACTTT
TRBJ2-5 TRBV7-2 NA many CASSLEGRETQYF TGTGCCAGCAGCTTAGAAGGGAGGGAGACCCAGTACTTC
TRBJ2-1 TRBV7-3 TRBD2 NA CASSLTGTSGRNEQFF TGTGCCAGCAGCCTTACCGGGACTAGCGGGAGAAATGAGCAGTTCTTC
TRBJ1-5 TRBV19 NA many CASSIEVYQPQHF TGTGCCAGTAGTATAGAGGTTTATCAGCCCCAGCATTTT
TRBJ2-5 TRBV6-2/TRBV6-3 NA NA CASSYPGNRDSKETQYF TGTGCCAGCAGTTACCCGGGTAACCGGGACTCCAAAGAGACCCAGTACTTC
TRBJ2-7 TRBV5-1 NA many CASSFYQQGEQYF TGCGCCAGCAGCTTTTACCAGCAGGGCGAGCAGTACTTC
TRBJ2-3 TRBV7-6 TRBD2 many CASSHRGAGVTDTQYF TGTGCCAGCAGCCATCGAGGAGCGGGAGTCACAGATACGCAGTATTTT
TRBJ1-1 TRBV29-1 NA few CSVEASNTEAFF TGCAGCGTTGAAGCATCGAACACTGAAGCTTTCTTT
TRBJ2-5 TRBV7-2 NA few CASSLVPTREETQYF TGTGCCAGCAGCTTAGTCCCTACACGGGAGGAGACCCAGTACTTC
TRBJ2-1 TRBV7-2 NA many CASSSGGGRGRSYNEQFF TGTGCCAGCAGCTCTGGGGGCGGGAGAGGGAGATCCTACAATGAGCAGTTCTTC
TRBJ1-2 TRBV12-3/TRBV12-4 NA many CASSIGSGGGYTF TGTGCCAGCAGCATCGGGTCGGGTGGTGGCTACACCTTC
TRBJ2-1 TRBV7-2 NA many CASSSDPPDYANEQFF TGTGCCAGCAGCTCCGACCCCCCGGACTATGCCAATGAGCAGTTCTTC
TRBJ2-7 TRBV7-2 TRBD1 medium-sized CASSLDGTGTVREQYF TGTGCCAGCAGCTTAGATGGGACAGGGACAGTTCGCGAGCAGTACTTC
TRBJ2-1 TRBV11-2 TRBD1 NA CASSLGQGNYNEQFF TGTGCCAGCAGCTTAGGACAGGGGAACTACAATGAGCAGTTCTTC
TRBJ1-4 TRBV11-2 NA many CASRSHSAEKLFF TGTGCCAGCAGGTCGCACAGTGCTGAAAAACTGTTTTTT
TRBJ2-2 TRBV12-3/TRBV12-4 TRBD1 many CASSPGTENTGELFF TGTGCCAGCAGTCCCGGGACAGAGAACACCGGGGAGCTGTTTTTT
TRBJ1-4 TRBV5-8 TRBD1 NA CASSDGTVEKLFF TGTGCCAGCAGCGACGGGACAGTTGAAAAACTGTTTTTT
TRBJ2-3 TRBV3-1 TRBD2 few CASSQVAAGTSAHTDTQYF TGTGCCAGCAGCCAAGTTGCCGCCGGGACTAGCGCCCACACAGATACGCAGTATTTT
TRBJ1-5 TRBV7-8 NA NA CASSEAGIAVSNQPQHF TGTGCCAGCAGCGAAGCCGGGATCGCGGTTTCCAATCAGCCCCAGCATTTT
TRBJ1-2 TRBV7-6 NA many CASSPTTANYGYTF TGTGCCAGCAGCCCCACGACGGCAAACTATGGCTACACCTTC
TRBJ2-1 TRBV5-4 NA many CASSLGGAPRLAYNEQFF TGTGCCAGCAGCTTGGGTGGGGCACCGCGACTAGCCTACAATGAGCAGTTCTTC
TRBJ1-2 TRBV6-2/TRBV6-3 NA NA CASSYGGSTSYTF TGTGCCAGCAGTTACGGCGGGTCTACTAGCTACACCTTC
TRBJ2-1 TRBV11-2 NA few CASRSKGSSYNEQFF TGTGCCAGCAGGTCCAAGGGTTCCTCCTACAATGAGCAGTTCTTC
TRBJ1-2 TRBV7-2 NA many CASSLGRGDGYTF TGTGCCAGCAGCTTAGGGAGGGGCGATGGCTACACCTTC
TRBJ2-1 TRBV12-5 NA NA CASGSPDSGATSYNEQFF TGTGCTAGTGGTTCCCCCGATAGTGGCGCGACCTCCTACAATGAGCAGTTCTTC
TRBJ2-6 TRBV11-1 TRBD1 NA CASSSRATGNSGANVLTF TGTGCCAGCAGCTCCAGGGCGACAGGGAACTCTGGGGCCAACGTCCTGACTTTC
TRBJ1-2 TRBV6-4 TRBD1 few CASRGKTGAYGYTF TGTGCCAGCAGAGGAAAGACAGGGGCGTATGGCTACACCTTC
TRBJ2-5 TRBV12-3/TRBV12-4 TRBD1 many CASRVTGTQETQYF TGTGCCAGCAGGGTGACAGGGACCCAAGAGACCCAGTACTTC
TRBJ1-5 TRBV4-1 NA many CASSQDASFYSNQPQHF TGCGCCAGCAGCCAAGACGCCAGCTTCTATAGCAATCAGCCCCAGCATTTT
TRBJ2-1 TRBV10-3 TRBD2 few CAIAPRELNEQFF TGTGCCATCGCTCCGCGGGAGCTTAATGAGCAGTTCTTC
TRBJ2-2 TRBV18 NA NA CASSRVHHTNTGELFF TGTGCCAGCTCAAGGGTCCACCACACGAACACCGGGGAGCTGTTTTTT